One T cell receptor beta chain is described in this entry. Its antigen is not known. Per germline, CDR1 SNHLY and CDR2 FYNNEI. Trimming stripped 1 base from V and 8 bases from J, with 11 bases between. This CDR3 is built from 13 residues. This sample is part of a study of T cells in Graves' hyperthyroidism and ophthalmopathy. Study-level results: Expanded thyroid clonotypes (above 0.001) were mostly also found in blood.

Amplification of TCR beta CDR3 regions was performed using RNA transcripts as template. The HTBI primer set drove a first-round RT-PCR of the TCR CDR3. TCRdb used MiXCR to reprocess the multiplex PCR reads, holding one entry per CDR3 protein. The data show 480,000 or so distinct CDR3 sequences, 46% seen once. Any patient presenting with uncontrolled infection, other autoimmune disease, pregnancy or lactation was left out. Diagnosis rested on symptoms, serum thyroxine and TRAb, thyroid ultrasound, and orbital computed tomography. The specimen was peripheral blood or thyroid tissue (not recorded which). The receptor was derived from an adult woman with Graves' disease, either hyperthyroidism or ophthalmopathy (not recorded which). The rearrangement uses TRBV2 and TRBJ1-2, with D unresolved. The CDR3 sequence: CASSEGGGNGYTF. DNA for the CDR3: TGTGCCAGCAGTGAAGGAGGAGGGAACGGCTACACCTTC.